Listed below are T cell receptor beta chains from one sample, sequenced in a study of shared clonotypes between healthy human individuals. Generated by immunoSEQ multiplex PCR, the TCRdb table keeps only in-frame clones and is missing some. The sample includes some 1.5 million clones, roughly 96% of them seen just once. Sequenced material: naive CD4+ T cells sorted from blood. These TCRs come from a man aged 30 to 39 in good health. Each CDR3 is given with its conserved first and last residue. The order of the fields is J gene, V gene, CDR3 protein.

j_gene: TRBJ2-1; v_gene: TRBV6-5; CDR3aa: CASSYPGLAGENEQFF
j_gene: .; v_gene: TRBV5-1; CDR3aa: CASSFNYQAEQYF
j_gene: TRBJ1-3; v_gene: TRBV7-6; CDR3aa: CASSLSLGSGNTIYF
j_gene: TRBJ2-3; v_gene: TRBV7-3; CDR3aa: CASSSQGPVLGDTQYF
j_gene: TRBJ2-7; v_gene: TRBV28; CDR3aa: CASSDARWGHYEQYF
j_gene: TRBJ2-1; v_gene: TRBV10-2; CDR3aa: CASSLTSSEQFF
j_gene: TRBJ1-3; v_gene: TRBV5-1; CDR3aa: CASSGQGDGNTIYF
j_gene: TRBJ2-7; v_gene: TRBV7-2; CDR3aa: CASSSRTSYEQYF
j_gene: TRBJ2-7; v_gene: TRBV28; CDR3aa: CASTPGTSEIYEQYF
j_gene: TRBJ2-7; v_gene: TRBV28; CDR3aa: CASSPGQVSHEQYF
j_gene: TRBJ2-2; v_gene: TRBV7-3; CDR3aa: CASSRQGLDGELFF
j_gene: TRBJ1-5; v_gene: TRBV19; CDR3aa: CASSIYWTASNQPQHF
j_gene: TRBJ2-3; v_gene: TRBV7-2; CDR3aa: CASSFSLLDTQYF
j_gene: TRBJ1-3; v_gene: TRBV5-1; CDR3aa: CASSRAGGNTIYF
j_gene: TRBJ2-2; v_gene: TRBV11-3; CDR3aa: CASSLRVRSGTGELFF
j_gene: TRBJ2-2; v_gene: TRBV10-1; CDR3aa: CASSDTGDTGELFF
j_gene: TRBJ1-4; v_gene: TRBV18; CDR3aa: CASSPVGASTNEKLFF
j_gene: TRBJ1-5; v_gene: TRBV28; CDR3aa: CASSSRSVDQPQHF
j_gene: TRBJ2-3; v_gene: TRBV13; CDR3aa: CASSLDLQGDTQYF
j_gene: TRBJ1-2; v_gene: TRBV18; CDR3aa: CASSPRPGLENYGYTF
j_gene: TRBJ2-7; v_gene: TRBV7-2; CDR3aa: CASSSRGSYEQYF
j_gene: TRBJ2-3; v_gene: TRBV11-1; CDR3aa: CASSSTSGIGGDTQYF
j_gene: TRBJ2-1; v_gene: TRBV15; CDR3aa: CATSSPLDSYVDEQFF
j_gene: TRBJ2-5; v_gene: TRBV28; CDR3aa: CASGGSGETQYF
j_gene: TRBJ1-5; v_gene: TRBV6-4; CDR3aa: CASSEGSNQPQHF
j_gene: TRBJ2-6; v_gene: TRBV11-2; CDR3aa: CASRSLAGPANVLTF
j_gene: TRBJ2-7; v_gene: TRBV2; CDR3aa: CASRGPPGYEQYF
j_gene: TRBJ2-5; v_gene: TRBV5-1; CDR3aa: CASSLDLGPLETQYF
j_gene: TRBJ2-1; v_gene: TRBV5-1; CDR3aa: CASREREFYNEQFF
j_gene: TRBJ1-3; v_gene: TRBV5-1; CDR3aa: CASSSGPKGAGNTIYF
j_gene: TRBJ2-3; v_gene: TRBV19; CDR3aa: CASSPSGTHTDTQYF
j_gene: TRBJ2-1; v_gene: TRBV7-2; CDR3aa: CASSFSGSQGNEQFF
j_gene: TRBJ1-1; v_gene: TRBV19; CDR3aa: CASTPLGQPRTGQTNTEAFF
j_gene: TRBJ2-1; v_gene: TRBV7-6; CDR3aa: CASSPIHGEQFF
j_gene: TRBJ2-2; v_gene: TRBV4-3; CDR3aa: CASSPEASGAGELFF
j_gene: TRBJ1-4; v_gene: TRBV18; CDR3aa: CASSESVTRGEKLFF
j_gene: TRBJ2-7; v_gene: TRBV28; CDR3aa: CAAGRLGDHPTF
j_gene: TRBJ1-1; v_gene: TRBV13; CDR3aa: CASSPLRLSTEAFF
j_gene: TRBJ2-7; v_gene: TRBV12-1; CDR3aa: CASSSGVAGPHEQYF
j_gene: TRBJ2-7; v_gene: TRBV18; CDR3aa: CASSLSWGLFEQYF
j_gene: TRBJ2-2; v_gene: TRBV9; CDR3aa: CASSVKGVTGELFF
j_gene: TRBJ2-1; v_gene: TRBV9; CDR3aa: CASSVAGIPTTDEQFF
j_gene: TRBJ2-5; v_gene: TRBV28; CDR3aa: CASSFSGAGETQYF
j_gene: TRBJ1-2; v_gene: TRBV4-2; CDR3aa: CASSQAGGRIDYGYTF
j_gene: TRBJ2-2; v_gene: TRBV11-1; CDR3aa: CASSLAGELFF
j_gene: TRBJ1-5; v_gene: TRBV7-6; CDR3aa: CASSLEEGGQPQHF
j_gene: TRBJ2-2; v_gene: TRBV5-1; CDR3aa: CASSLGAGATGELFF
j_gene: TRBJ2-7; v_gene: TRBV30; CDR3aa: CAWNPASVYEQYF
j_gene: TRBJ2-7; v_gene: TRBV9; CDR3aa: CASSVRPTGSWDYEQYF
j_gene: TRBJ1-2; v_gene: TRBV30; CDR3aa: CAWSGDIPYGYTF
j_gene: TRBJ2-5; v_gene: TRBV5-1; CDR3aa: CASSLSTGRQETQYF
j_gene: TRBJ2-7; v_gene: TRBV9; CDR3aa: CASSVGASGSSYEQYF
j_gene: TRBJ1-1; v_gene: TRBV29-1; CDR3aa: CSVGGGMRTEAFF
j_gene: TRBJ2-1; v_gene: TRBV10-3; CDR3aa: CAISGGRISSYNEQFF